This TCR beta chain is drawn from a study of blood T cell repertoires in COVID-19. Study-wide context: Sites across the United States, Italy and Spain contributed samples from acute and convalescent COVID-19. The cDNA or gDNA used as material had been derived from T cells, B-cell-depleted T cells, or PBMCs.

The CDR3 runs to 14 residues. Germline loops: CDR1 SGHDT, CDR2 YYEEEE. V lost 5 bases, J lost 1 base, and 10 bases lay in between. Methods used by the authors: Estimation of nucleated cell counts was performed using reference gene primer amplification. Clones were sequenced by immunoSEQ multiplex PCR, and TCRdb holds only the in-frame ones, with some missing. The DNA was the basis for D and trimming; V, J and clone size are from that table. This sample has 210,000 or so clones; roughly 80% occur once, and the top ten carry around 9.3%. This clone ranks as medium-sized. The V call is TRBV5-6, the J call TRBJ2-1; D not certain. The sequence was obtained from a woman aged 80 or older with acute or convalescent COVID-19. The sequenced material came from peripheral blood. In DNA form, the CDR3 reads TGTGCCAGCAGTGAACAGAATTCCTACAATGAGCAGTTCTTC. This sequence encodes CASSEQNSYNEQFF. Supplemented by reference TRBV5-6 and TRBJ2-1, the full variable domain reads DAGVTQSPTHLIKTRGQQVTLRCSPKSGHDTVSWYQQALGQGPQFIFQYYEEEERQRGNFPDRFSGHQFPNYSSELNVNALLLGDSALYLCASSEQNSYNEQFFGPGTRLTVL.